This entry concerns a single TCR beta chain. The sample originates from a study of T cell responses to AZD1222 COVID-19 vaccine. Using immunoSEQ multiplex PCR, the repertoire was profiled, and TCRdb retains in-frame clones only, with some absent. The sample comprises around 31,000 clones, approximately 93% of which are singletons, and roughly 44% rests with the top ten. This CDR3 has 11 amino acids. The trim removed 5 bases at V and 11 bases at J, leaving 3 bases unmatched. The chain links TRBV12-3 or TRBV12-4 to TRBJ1-1; 9 bases agree with TRBD1. The specimen comprised peripheral blood, sampled on day 0 of AZD1222 vaccination. The TCR sequence derives from an adult in good health. CDR3 nucleotides: TGTGCCAGCAGTAGGACAGGGGCGGCTTTCTTT. Translating it yields CASSRTGAAFF.